This T cell receptor beta chain appears in the sequencing data of a study of coeliac disease. This clone occurred a few times. Its cognate antigen is unknown. Some clones are missing from TCRdb's copy, which holds only in-frame ones; the method was immunoSEQ multiplex PCR. The data hold 5,500 to 7,500 clones, with 55% to 75% observed a single time. Findings and caveats of the study: Active celiac intraepithelial and lamina propria samples had lower TRB and TRG clonality than control samples. Few TRB amino acid sequences were shared between samples; most were unique.

Germline V gene sequence: CDR1 SQVTM, CDR2 ANQGSEA. Unmatched junction bases numbered 6, after V lost 7 bases and J lost 2 bases. The CDR3 runs to 14 residues. What was sequenced was lymphocytes from the gut lamina propria. The receptor was derived from an older man with active celiac disease. V usage is TRBV29-1 and J usage is TRBJ2-3; 10 nucleotides agree with TRBD2. CDR3: CSGKTSGYTDTQYF. DNA for the CDR3: TGCAGCGGGAAGACTAGCGGGTACACAGATACGCAGTATTTT.